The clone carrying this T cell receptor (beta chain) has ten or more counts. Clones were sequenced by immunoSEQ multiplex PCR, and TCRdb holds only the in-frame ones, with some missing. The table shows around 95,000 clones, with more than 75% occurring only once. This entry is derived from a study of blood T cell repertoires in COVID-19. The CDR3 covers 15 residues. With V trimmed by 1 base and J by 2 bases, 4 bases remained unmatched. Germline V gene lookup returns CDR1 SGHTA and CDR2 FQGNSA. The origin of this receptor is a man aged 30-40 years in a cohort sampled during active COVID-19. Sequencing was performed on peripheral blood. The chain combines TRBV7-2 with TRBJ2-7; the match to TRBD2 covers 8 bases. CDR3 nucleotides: TGTGCCAGCAGCTTAGTGTCGGGGGGGACCTACGAGCAGTACTTC. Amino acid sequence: CASSLVSGGTYEQYF.